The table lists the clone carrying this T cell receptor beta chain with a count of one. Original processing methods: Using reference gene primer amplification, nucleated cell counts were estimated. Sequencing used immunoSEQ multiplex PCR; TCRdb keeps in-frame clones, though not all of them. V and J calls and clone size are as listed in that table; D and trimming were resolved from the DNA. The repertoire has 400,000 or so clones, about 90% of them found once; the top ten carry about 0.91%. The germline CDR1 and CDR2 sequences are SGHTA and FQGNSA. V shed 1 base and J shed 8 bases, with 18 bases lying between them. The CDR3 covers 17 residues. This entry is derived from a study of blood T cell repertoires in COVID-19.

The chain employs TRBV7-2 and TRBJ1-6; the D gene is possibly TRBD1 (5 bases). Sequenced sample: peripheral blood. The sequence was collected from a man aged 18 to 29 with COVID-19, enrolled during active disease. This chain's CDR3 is CASSLGGAVSSHSPLHF. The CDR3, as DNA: TGTGCCAGCAGCTTAGGCGGGGCAGTGAGTTCCCATTCACCCCTCCACTTT.